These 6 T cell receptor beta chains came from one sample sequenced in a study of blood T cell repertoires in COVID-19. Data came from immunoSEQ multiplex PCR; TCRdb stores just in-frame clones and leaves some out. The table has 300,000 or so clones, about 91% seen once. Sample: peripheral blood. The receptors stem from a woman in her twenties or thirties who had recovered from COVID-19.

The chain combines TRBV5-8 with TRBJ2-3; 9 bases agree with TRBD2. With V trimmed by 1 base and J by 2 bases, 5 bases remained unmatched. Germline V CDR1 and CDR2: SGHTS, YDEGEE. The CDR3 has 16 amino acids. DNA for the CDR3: TGTGCCAGCAGCTTGTCCAGCGGGGGGTACACAGATACGCAGTATTTT. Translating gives CASSLSSGGYTDTQYF.

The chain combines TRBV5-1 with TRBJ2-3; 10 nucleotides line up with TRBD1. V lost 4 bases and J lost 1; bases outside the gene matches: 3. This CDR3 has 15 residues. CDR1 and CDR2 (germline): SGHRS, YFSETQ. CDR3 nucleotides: TGCGCCAGCAGCAAAGGGACAGGGGGCACAGATACGCAGTATTTT. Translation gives CASSKGTGGTDTQYF.

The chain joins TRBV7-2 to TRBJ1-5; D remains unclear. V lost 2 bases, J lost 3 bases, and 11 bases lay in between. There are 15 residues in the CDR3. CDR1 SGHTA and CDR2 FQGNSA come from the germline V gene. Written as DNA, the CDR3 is TGTGCCAGCAGCTTATCGCCACATACCAATCAGCCCCAGCATTTT. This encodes CASSLSPHTNQPQHF.

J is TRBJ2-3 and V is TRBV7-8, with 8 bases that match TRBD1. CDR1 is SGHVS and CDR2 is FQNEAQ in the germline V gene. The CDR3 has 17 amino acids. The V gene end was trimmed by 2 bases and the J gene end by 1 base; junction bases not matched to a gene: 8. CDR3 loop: CASSLRRTGRRTDTQYF. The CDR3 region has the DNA TGTGCCAGCAGCTTACGGCGGACAGGGCGACGCACAGATACGCAGTATTTT.

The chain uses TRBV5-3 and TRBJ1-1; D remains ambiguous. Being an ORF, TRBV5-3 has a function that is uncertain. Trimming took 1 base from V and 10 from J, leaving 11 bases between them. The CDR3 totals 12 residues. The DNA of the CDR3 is TGTGCCAGAAGCTTGCGTCGACTCGGAGCTTTCTTT. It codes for CARSLRRLGAFF.

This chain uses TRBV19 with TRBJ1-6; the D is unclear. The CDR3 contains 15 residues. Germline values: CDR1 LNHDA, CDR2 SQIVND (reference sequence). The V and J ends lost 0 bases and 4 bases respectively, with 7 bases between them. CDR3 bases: TGTGCCAGTAGTATAGACGCCAGTTATAATTCACCCCTCCACTTT. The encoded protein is CASSIDASYNSPLHF.